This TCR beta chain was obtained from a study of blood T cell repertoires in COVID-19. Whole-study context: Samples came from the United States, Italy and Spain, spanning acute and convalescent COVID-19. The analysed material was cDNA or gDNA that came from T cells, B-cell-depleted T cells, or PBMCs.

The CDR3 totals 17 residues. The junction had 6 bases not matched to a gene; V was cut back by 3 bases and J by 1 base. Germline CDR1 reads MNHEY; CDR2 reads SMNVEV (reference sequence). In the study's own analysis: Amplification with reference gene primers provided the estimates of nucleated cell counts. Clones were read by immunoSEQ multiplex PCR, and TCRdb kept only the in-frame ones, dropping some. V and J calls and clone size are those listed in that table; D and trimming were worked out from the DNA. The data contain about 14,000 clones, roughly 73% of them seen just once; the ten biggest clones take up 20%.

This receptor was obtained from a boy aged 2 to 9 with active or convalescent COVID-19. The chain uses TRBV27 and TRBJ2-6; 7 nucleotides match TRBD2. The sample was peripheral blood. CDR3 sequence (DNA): TGTGCCAGCAGTTTGGGCCCCGGGAGGTCTGGGGCCAACGTCCTGACTTTC. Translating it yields CASSLGPGRSGANVLTF.